This T cell receptor beta chain derives from a study of long-term antiretroviral therapy in people with HIV. This clone was observed a few times. Antigen specificity is unknown. There are 13 residues in the CDR3. The V gene's germline CDR1 is LNHDA and CDR2 SQIVND (reference sequence). Trimming removed 3 bases at V and 4 bases at J, with 9 bases between. Researchers report immunoSEQ v3.0 was run at survey level. Per-sample TRB depth target: about 40,000-55,000 T-cell genomes. The protocol was immunoSEQ multiplex PCR, while the TCRdb copy is restricted to in-frame clones and leaves out a portion. This table holds about 18,000 clones, roughly 80% found once. Treatment locations for all participants with HIV were in the United States. General study points: HIV repertoires showed narrower CDR3 length ranges than controls. Whichever time point was examined, clones expanded before ART dominated the repertoire.

The genes are TRBV19 and TRBJ1-2; D is perhaps TRBD1 (5 bases). This TCR derives from a woman under 30 with HIV. The specimen comprised unsorted PBMCs, sampled 0.6 years after starting antiretroviral therapy. CDR3 sequence reads: CASSIQGLYGYTF. As DNA, the CDR3 is TGTGCCAGTAGTATCCAGGGCCTCTATGGCTACACCTTC.